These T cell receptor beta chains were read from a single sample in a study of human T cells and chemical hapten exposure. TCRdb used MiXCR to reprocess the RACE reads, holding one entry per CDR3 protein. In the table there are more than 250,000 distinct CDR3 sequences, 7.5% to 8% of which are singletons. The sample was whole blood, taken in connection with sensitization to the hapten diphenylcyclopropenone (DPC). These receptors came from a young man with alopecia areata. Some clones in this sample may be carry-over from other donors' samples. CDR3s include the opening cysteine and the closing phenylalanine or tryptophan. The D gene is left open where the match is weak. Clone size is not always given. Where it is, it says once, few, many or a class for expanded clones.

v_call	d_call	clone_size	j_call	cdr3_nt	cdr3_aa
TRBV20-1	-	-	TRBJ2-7	TGCAGTGCTAGAGTCGTGGTTAGCGCAGGGACCTACGAGCAGTACTTC	CSARVVVSAGTYEQYF
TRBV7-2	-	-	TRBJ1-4	TGTGCCAGCAGCTTCGGACAGTTTAATGAAAAACTGTTTTTT	CASSFGQFNEKLFF
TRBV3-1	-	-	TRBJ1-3	TGTGCCAGCAGCCAGGGTCTCACCTCTGGAAACACCATATATTTT	CASSQGLTSGNTIYF
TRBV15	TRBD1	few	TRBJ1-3	TGTGCCACCAGCAGAGATCCGGGACAGGGAAACACCATATATTTT	CATSRDPGQGNTIYF
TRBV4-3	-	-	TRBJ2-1	TGCGCCAGCAGCCAGGGCTCCCCGAGGCCCAATGAGCAGTTCTTC	CASSQGSPRPNEQFF
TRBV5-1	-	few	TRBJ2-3	TGCGCCAGCAGCTTGGCCCCCGCAGGCAATAGATTCGTGGATACGCAGTATTTT	CASSLAPAGNRFVDTQYF
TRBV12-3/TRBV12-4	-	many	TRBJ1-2	TGTGCCAGCAGTCAAGGACGATACTATGGCTACACCTTC	CASSQGRYYGYTF
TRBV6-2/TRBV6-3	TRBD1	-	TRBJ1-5	TGTGCCAGCAGTTACAAGCCGGGACAGGGGGCCAGTCAGCCCCAGCATTTT	CASSYKPGQGASQPQHF
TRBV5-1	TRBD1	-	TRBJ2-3	TGCGCCAGCAGCTTGGACCCGGACAGGGTCTCAGATACGCAGTATTTT	CASSLDPDRVSDTQYF
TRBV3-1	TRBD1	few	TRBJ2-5	TGTGCCAGCAGCCAAGACAGGGGGCTCCAAGAGACCCAGTACTTC	CASSQDRGLQETQYF
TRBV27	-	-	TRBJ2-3	TGTGCCAGCAGTCGCACCCCAGACACAGATACGCAGTATTTT	CASSRTPDTDTQYF
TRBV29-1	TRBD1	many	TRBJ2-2	TGCAGCGTTGAAACAGGGGGCGGAGGTAACGGGGAGCTGTTTTTT	CSVETGGGGNGELFF
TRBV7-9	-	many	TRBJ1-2	TGTGCCAGCAGCCCCGCCGGTTCCTTCTATGGCTACACCTTC	CASSPAGSFYGYTF
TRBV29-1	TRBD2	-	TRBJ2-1	TGCAGCGTTGAGGGAGGGAACGTTTACAATGAGCAGTTCTTC	CSVEGGNVYNEQFF
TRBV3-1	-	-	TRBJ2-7	TGTGCCAGCAGCCAAGATTTAGGGGCACCGTACGAGCAGTACTTC	CASSQDLGAPYEQYF
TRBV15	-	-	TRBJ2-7	TGTGCCACCGCTCCAGGGGACGGACCATACGAGCAGTACTTC	CATAPGDGPYEQYF
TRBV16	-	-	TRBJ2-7	TGTGCCAGCAGCCAATCCGCGGGAAAAGATTACGAGCAGTACTTC	CASSQSAGKDYEQYF
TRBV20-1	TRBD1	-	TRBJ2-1	TGCAGTGCTCCTCCGGGACAGGGGGGACCCAATGAGCAGTTCTTC	CSAPPGQGGPNEQFF
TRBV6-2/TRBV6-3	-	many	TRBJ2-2	TGTGCCAGCAGTTACCCCAGGACAGCCCGGAGCGGGGAGCTGTTTTTT	CASSYPRTARSGELFF
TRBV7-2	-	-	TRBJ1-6	TGTGCCAGCAGCCCCAGTGGGTACAGGAAACCTGATTCACCCCTCCACTTT	CASSPSGYRKPDSPLHF
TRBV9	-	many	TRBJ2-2	TGTGCCAGCAGCGTAGAAGGACGGCTGTTGAACACCGGGGAGCTGTTTTTT	CASSVEGRLLNTGELFF
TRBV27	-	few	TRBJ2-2	TGTGCCAGCAGCCGAAGCGCAGGGGTCCGGGCCGGGGAGCTGTTTTTT	CASSRSAGVRAGELFF
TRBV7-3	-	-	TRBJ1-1	TGTGCCAGCAGCCCCAAAGGCTTTAGAGCTTTCTTT	CASSPKGFRAFF
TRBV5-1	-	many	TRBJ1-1	TGCGCCAGCAGCCCGAGGCCCCAATCGGGGATGAACACTGAAGCTTTCTTT	CASSPRPQSGMNTEAFF
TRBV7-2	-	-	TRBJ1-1	TGTGCCAGCAGCTTATTATCAGGGAGAGAGAACACTGAAGCTTTCTTT	CASSLLSGRENTEAFF
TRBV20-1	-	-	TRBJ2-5	TGCAGTGCTAGTTTGCCGGGGGCCCAGTACTTC	CSASLPGAQYF
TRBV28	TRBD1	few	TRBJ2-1	TGTGCCACCAGTCCCGGGACAGGGATCTCCTACAATGAGCAGTTCTTC	CATSPGTGISYNEQFF
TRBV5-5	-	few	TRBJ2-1	TGTGCCAGCAGCCGGACACCTTACAATGAGCAGTTCTTC	CASSRTPYNEQFF
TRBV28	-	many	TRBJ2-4	TGTGCCAGCAGTTTATCGACCGGGGGAAACATTCAGTACTTC	CASSLSTGGNIQYF
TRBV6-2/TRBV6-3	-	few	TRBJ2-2	TGTGCCAGCAGTTACTCCTGGGAGCTGTTTTTT	CASSYSWELFF
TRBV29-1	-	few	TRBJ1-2	TGCAGCGTTGGACCTGACAACTATGGCTACACCTTC	CSVGPDNYGYTF
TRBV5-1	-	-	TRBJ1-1	TGCGCCAGCAGCTTGCAAGGACAGACGAACACTGAAGCTTTCTTT	CASSLQGQTNTEAFF
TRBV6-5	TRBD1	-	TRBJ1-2	TGTGCCAGCAGTCGGACAGGGAAGGTCTACGGCTACACCTTC	CASSRTGKVYGYTF
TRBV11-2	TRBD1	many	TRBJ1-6	TGTGCCAGCAGGACAGGGGCTTTACCCCTCCACTTT	CASRTGALPLHF
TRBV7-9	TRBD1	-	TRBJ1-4	TGTGCCAGCAGCTTAGGCGACAGGGGGATAGAAAAACTGTTTTTT	CASSLGDRGIEKLFF
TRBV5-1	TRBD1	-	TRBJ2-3	TGCGCCAGCAGCTTGGGATCGCGACAGGGGGGATTCACAGATACGCAGTATTTT	CASSLGSRQGGFTDTQYF
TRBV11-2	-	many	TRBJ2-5	TGTGCCAGCAGCTTAGATCTAGCGCTAGAGACCCAGTACTTC	CASSLDLALETQYF
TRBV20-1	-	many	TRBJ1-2	TGCAGTGCTATATCGACCGGCTACACCTTC	CSAISTGYTF
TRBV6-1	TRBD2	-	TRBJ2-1	TGTGCCAGCAGTGGGACGGGGACTAGCGGACAACTCTCCTACAATGAGCAGTTCTTC	CASSGTGTSGQLSYNEQFF
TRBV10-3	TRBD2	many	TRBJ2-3	TGTGCCATCAGCGGACCGCTGGGACTAGCGGCCGGCACAGATACGCAGTATTTT	CAISGPLGLAAGTDTQYF
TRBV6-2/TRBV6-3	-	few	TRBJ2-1	TGTGCCAGCAGTTACCACGGGGAAGGCAATGAGCAGTTCTTC	CASSYHGEGNEQFF
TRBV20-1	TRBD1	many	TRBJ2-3	TGCAGTGCTAGCCGGGACAGCATAAAGACAGATACGCAGTATTTT	CSASRDSIKTDTQYF
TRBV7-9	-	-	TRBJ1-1	TGTGCCAGCAGCCCGGACACGGGGAGTACTGAAGCTTTCTTT	CASSPDTGSTEAFF
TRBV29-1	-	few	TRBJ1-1	TGCAGCGTTCTTTCAGGGTTGGGGGCGCGAGCTTTCTTT	CSVLSGLGARAFF
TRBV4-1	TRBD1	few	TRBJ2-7	TGCGCCAGCAGCCAAGTGCGCGGACAGGCGACCTACGAGCAGTACTTC	CASSQVRGQATYEQYF
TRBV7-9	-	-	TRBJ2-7	TGTGCCAGCAGCTTAAAAAACAGGGACGAGCAGTACTTC	CASSLKNRDEQYF
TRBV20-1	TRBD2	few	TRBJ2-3	TGCAGTGCTAGTGGGACTAGCGGGGGGAGCGCAGATACGCAGTATTTT	CSASGTSGGSADTQYF
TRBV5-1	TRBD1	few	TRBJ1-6	TGCGCCAGCAGCTTGGTCACAGGGGGCTCCTATAATTCACCCCTCCACTTT	CASSLVTGGSYNSPLHF
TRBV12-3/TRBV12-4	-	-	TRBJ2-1	TGTGCCAGCTTCCTCAGGGCCCACAATGAGCAGTTCTTC	CASFLRAHNEQFF
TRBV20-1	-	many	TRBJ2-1	TGCAGTGCTAGAGTCTACGTCAATGAGCAGTTCTTC	CSARVYVNEQFF
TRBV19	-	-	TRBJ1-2	TGTGCCAGTAGTATAGATCGTCGTCCAGGGCTTCATGGCTACACCTTC	CASSIDRRPGLHGYTF
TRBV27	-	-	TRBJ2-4	TGTGCCAGCACCAACCTGGGGTCGTCCAAAAACATTCAGTACTTC	CASTNLGSSKNIQYF